One sample yielded the 26 T cell receptor beta chains listed below, sequenced in a study of glioma-infiltrating T cells after dendritic cell vaccination. Using immunoSEQ multiplex PCR, the repertoire was profiled, and TCRdb retains in-frame clones only, with some absent. The table has 25,000 to 35,000 clones, more than 85% seen once; the top ten hold more than 2%. The material was blood, obtained before dendritic cell vaccination. The receptors were gathered from a human donor with glioblastoma.

CDR3 DNA sequence: TGTGCCAGCGGACAGCGTCCTAACTATGGCTACACCTTC. It encodes CASGQRPNYGYTF. This sequence joins TRBV6-1 and TRBJ1-2, with D maybe TRBD1 (6 bases). Trimming took off 8 bases at V and 0 bases at J, with 10 bases between the two ends. CDR1 is MNHNS, CDR2 SASEGT, per germline. This CDR3 comprises 13 residues.

This chain joins TRBV5-1 and TRBJ2-2; 7 bases match TRBD1. CDR3 length: 19 amino acids. Germline V gene lookup returns CDR1 SGHRS and CDR2 YFSETQ. V lost 4 bases to trimming and J lost 4 bases; unmatched junction nucleotides: 19. The CDR3 sequence: CASSAPDRAVRISTGELFF. In nucleotides, the CDR3 is TGCGCCAGCAGCGCCCCCGACAGGGCGGTCCGAATTAGCACCGGGGAGCTGTTTTTT. Using reference TRBV5-1 and TRBJ2-2 for the parts outside the CDR3, the full variable domain is KAGVTQTPRYLIKTRGQQVTLSCSPISGHRSVSWYQQTPGQGLQFLFEYFSETQRNKGNFPGRFSGRQFSNSRSEMNVSTLELGDSALYLCASSAPDRAVRISTGELFFGEGSRLTVL.

This chain uses TRBV11-2 with TRBJ2-7; 11 nucleotides agree with TRBD1. Germline CDR1 is SGHAT and CDR2 is FQNNGV. With 3 bases clipped from V and 7 bases from J, the junction kept 8 bases outside the gene matches. The CDR3 is 15 amino acids. The CDR3 is CASSFGWTGGREQYF. The DNA of the CDR3 is TGTGCCAGCAGCTTTGGTTGGACAGGGGGCCGAGAGCAGTACTTC. Complete variable domain (other parts from reference TRBV11-2 and TRBJ2-7): EAGVAQSPRYKIIEKRQSVAFWCNPISGHATLYWYQQILGQGPKLLIQFQNNGVVDDSQLPKDRFSAERLKGVDSTLKIQPAKLEDSAVYLCASSFGWTGGREQYFGPGTRLTVT.

This chain connects TRBV7-7 to TRBJ2-2; the match to TRBD2 covers 13 bases. This CDR3 is built from 16 residues. In germline, CDR1 is SSHAT, CDR2 FNYEAQ (reference sequence). The V segment lost 5 bases and the J segment 3 bases; nucleotides outside the gene matches: 3. The DNA for the CDR3 is TGTGCCAGCAGCCGGACTAGCGGGGGCCACACCGGGGAGCTGTTTTTT. Residues: CASSRTSGGHTGELFF.

J is TRBJ2-7 and V is TRBV5-1, with D maybe TRBD1 (6 bases). CDR1 SGHRS and CDR2 YFSETQ come from the germline V gene. Trimming took 4 bases from V and 0 from J, leaving 11 bases between them. This CDR3 region has 14 residues. This CDR3 is CASSPKGGSYEQYF. CDR3 in DNA: TGCGCCAGCAGCCCGAAAGGGGGCTCCTACGAGCAGTACTTC. Complete variable domain (other parts from reference TRBV5-1 and TRBJ2-7): KAGVTQTPRYLIKTRGQQVTLSCSPISGHRSVSWYQQTPGQGLQFLFEYFSETQRNKGNFPGRFSGRQFSNSRSEMNVSTLELGDSALYLCASSPKGGSYEQYFGPGTRLTVT.

The rearrangement joins TRBV5-1 to TRBJ2-7; TRBD2 matches at 7 bases. Germline trimming cut 7 bases from V and 0 bases from J; bases unmatched to any gene: 10. The CDR3 is 15 residues long. Germline-derived CDR1 and CDR2 are SGHRS and YFSETQ. DNA of the CDR3: TGCGCCAGCCGCTGGGGTGGCGGGGGCTCCTACGAGCAGTACTTC. It translates to CASRWGGGGSYEQYF.

This clone was detected only a few times. The J gene is TRBJ2-7, the V gene TRBV11-2; tentative D call: TRBD2 (5 bases). The CDR3 is made up of 20 amino acids. From germline, CDR1 is SGHAT and CDR2 FQNNGV. V was trimmed by 0 bases and J by 2 bases, leaving 26 bases between them. CDR3 DNA: TGTGCCAGCAGCTTAGATCGAGGACTTTTTGTGAAGGCTGGGACCTACGAGCAGTACTTC. As protein: CASSLDRGLFVKAGTYEQYF. Supplemented by reference TRBV11-2 and TRBJ2-7, the full variable domain reads EAGVAQSPRYKIIEKRQSVAFWCNPISGHATLYWYQQILGQGPKLLIQFQNNGVVDDSQLPKDRFSAERLKGVDSTLKIQPAKLEDSAVYLCASSLDRGLFVKAGTYEQYFGPGTRLTVT.

The table lists this clone with a few counts. This rearrangement joins TRBV11-2 to TRBJ2-1, with D tentatively TRBD1 (5 bases). Trimming took off 6 bases at V and 16 bases at J, with 25 bases between the two ends. CDR3 length equals 14 residues. Germline V gives CDR1 SGHAT, CDR2 FQNNGV. In nucleotides, the CDR3 is TGTGCCAGCAGTCAAGGTGAAGTGTGGGGCAGAGTTTTCTTC. It encodes CASSQGEVWGRVFF.

This chain joins TRBV15 and TRBJ1-4; the D is unclear. V lost 1 base and J 8 bases, leaving 14 bases between the germline ends. CDR1 and CDR2 from the germline V gene are LNHNV and YYDKDF (reference sequence). The CDR3 runs to 15 residues. The CDR3: CATSRVAGSREKLFF. DNA of the CDR3: TGTGCCACCAGCAGAGTTGCCGGGAGTCGGGAAAAACTGTTTTTT.

This clone occurred a few times. This chain links TRBV28 with TRBJ1-2, with TRBD1 matching over 9 bases. The CDR3 has 16 amino acids. Germline V gene sequence: CDR1 MDHEN, CDR2 SYDVKM. V dropped 5 bases and J dropped 8; count of bases not matched to a gene: 15. This CDR3 reads CASSTPGTGSRHGYTF. As DNA, the CDR3 is TGTGCCAGCAGTACCCCCGGGACAGGGAGCAGGCACGGCTACACCTTC.

The chain combines TRBV5-1 with TRBJ2-3; D may be TRBD2 (7 bases). This CDR3 has 13 residues. V gave up 5 bases and J gave up 3 bases, with 10 bases separating them. Per germline, CDR1 SGHRS and CDR2 YFSETQ. CDR3 bases: TGCGCCAGCAGAGGGGGGGCGACAGATACGCAGTATTTT. Amino acids: CASRGGATDTQYF.

V gene TRBV5-1 combines with J gene TRBJ2-7, with 7 bases fitting TRBD1. The germline V gene has CDR1 SGHRS and CDR2 YFSETQ. This CDR3 comprises 16 residues. The V gene end was trimmed by 2 bases and the J gene end by 0 bases; junction bases not matched to a gene: 8. CDR3 sequence (DNA): TGCGCCAGCAGCTTACTCGACAGGGCCGACTCCTACGAGCAGTACTTC. This codes for CASSLLDRADSYEQYF.

The chain has TRBV5-6 and TRBJ2-6; D gene uncertain. The CDR3 spans 17 residues. Germline CDR1 and CDR2: SGHDT and YYEEEE. With 3 bases removed from V and 4 bases from J, the gap between germline ends came to 17 bases. CDR3 residues: CASSSLSRFSGANVLTF. CDR3 nucleotide sequence: TGTGCCAGCAGCTCCCTCTCTCGGTTCTCCGGGGCCAACGTCCTGACTTTC. Filled out from reference TRBV5-6 and TRBJ2-6, the complete variable domain reads DAGVTQSPTHLIKTRGQQVTLRCSPKSGHDTVSWYQQALGQGPQFIFQYYEEEERQRGNFPDRFSGHQFPNYSSELNVNALLLGDSALYLCASSSLSRFSGANVLTFGAGSRLTVL.

The J gene is TRBJ2-3, the V gene TRBV11-2; D remains unclear. The V end lost 1 base, the J end lost 0 bases, and 5 bases lay between the germline ends. This CDR3 has 14 amino acids. Germline lookup yields CDR1 SGHAT and CDR2 FQNNGV. Written as DNA, the CDR3 is TGTGCCAGCAGCTTAGCGTCTAGCACAGATACGCAGTATTTT. It encodes CASSLASSTDTQYF.

The rearrangement uses TRBV7-7 and TRBJ2-5; 8 bases agree with TRBD2. Germline V gene lookup returns CDR1 SSHAT and CDR2 FNYEAQ (reference sequence). V dropped 5 bases and J dropped 2; count of bases not matched to a gene: 7. The CDR3 is 15 residues long. The CDR3 loop reads CASSAAGASQETQYF. The CDR3 DNA follows: TGTGCCAGCAGCGCAGCGGGGGCCTCACAAGAGACCCAGTACTTC.

This chain links TRBV7-2 with TRBJ1-4, with D unresolved. Germline assignment: CDR1 SGHTA and CDR2 FQGNSA. The CDR3 runs 13 residues. V gave up 1 base and J gave up 8 bases, with 8 bases separating them. CDR3 loop: CASSLVADEKLFF. CDR3 sequence (DNA): TGTGCCAGCAGCTTAGTAGCGGACGAAAAACTGTTTTTT.

The chain couples TRBV5-4 to TRBJ2-3; 11 bases map to TRBD1. Germline trimming cut 4 bases from V and 4 bases from J; bases unmatched to any gene: 2. The CDR3 totals 14 residues. Germline V gene data show CDR1 as SGHNT and CDR2 as YYREEE (reference sequence). The CDR3 is CASSRTGGSDTQYF. DNA of the CDR3: TGTGCCAGCAGCAGGACAGGGGGCTCAGATACGCAGTATTTT.

The chain combines TRBV7-9 with TRBJ2-1, with D tentatively TRBD1 (5 bases). The CDR3 is 15 amino acids. The germline V and J ends were trimmed by 3 bases and 8 bases, with 17 bases remaining between them. Germline loops: CDR1 SEHNR, CDR2 FQNEAQ (reference sequence). The CDR3 region has the DNA TGTGCCAGCAGCTTTGACAGTACCGTTCGAGATGAGCAGTTCTTC. Translated: CASSFDSTVRDEQFF.

V is TRBV6-5 and J is TRBJ2-2, with D possibly being TRBD1 (5 bases). CDR3 length: 13 amino acids. Trimming stripped 6 bases from V and 3 bases from J, with 8 bases between. Germline assignment: CDR1 MNHEY and CDR2 SVGAGI. The DNA for the CDR3 is TGTGCCAGCAGCGGACACGACACCGGGGAGCTGTTTTTT. This codes for CASSGHDTGELFF.

This chain uses TRBV18 with TRBJ2-1; weak D call: TRBD1 (6 bases). Trimming shortened V by 6 bases and J by 5 bases, and 17 bases separated the two germline ends. The germline V gene has CDR1 KGHSH and CDR2 LQKENI. The length of the CDR3 is 15 residues. CDR3 in DNA: TGTGCCAGCTCCCCTGGGACAAGAAGAGACAATGAGCAGTTCTTC. Translated: CASSPGTRRDNEQFF.

The chain is built from TRBV15 and TRBJ1-2, with TRBD1 matching 8 bases. Germline CDR1 LNHNV, CDR2 YYDKDF (reference sequence). V trimming: 1 base; J trimming: 4 bases; junction bases outside the gene matches: 5. This CDR3 region has 15 residues. CDR3: CATSRAGTGPYGYTF. The CDR3 nucleotides are TGTGCCACCAGCAGAGCCGGGACAGGTCCCTATGGCTACACCTTC.

This chain links TRBV5-1 with TRBJ1-5, with D hard to call. The CDR3 is made up of 11 amino acids. V was clipped by 9 bases and J by 8 bases, with 12 bases between them. Germline V CDR1 and CDR2: SGHRS, YFSETQ. In nucleotides, the CDR3 is TGCGCCACCCTAGCCCTCGAGCCCCAGCATTTT. This sequence encodes CATLALEPQHF.

The chain has TRBV6-1 and TRBJ1-5, with D maybe TRBD1 (5 bases). Germline V lookup: CDR1 MNHNS, CDR2 SASEGT. Trimming stripped 0 bases from V and 2 bases from J, with 11 bases between. The CDR3 consists of 16 residues. The DNA of the CDR3 is TGTGCCAGCAGTGAAGCCGCTTGGGGGGGCAATCAGCCCCAGCATTTT. Translation gives CASSEAAWGGNQPQHF.

Written as DNA, the CDR3 is TGTGCCACCTCCCTCCGGGACAGGGTTGAGACCCAGTACTTC. This sequence encodes CATSLRDRVETQYF. This rearrangement joins TRBV19 to TRBJ2-5; 9 bases are shared with TRBD1. After removal of 10 bases from V and 5 bases from J, the junction contained 11 bases not matched to a gene. The CDR3 extends over 14 amino acids. CDR1 is LNHDA and CDR2 is SQIVND in the germline V gene (reference sequence).

V gene TRBV6-7 combines with J gene TRBJ2-3; maybe TRBD2 (5 bases). TRBV6-7 is an ORF, with its function uncertain. Trimming took off 1 base at V and 14 bases at J, with 19 bases between the two ends. The CDR3 spans 14 residues. CDR3 in amino acids: CASSYYEASLAAYF. CDR3 coding DNA: TGTGCCAGCAGTTACTACGAAGCCAGTCTAGCTGCGTATTTT.

The chain employs TRBV10-2 and TRBJ2-3; the D gene is possibly TRBD2 (7 bases). V was trimmed by 2 bases and J by 0 bases, leaving 12 bases between them. There are 16 residues in the CDR3. Germline V lookup: CDR1 WSHSY, CDR2 SAAADI. Here the CDR3 DNA reads TGCGCCAGCAGTGAGCGAGGGGGGGTTAGCACAGATACGCAGTATTTT. Amino acids: CASSERGGVSTDTQYF.